This TCR beta chain was recovered during a study of cytomegalovirus exposure and HLA in healthy donors. About the study: The early release's HLA-typed donors yielded roughly 85 million unique TCRs. Findings and caveats of the study: HLA restriction was apparent for most CMV-associated TCR beta chains in a later analysis.

Points on this clone: The antigen is unknown.

It was with 60 Vbeta and 13 Jbeta primers that the PCR ran. Produced via immunoSEQ multiplex PCR; TCRdb's table is partial and in-frame only. The sample holds under 150,000 clones; 75% to 80% are singletons and the top ten take about 1.7%. V lost 1 base, J lost 8 bases, and 20 bases lay in between. CDR1 is LNHDA, CDR2 SQIVND, per germline (reference sequence). The CDR3 loop spans 16 amino acids. This sequence joins TRBV19 and TRBJ1-2, with TRBD1 as a possible D gene (5 bases). The TCR comes from a woman aged 30 to 39 in good health and CMV-seronegative. The sequencing input was PBMCs. The CDR3 loop reads CASSIAGTGYVGGYTF. CDR3 sequence (DNA): TGTGCCAGTAGTATAGCGGGCACAGGATACGTTGGAGGCTACACCTTC.